This TCR beta chain was retrieved from a study of T cells in tumors after PD-1 blockade. Clones were sequenced by immunoSEQ multiplex PCR, and TCRdb holds only the in-frame ones, with some missing. The sample has fewer than 40,000 clones, roughly 73% seen once. The trim removed 4 bases at V and 1 base at J, leaving 11 bases unmatched. The CDR3 loop spans 16 amino acids. Germline-derived CDR1 and CDR2 are SQVTM and ANQGSEA. The sample here was PBMCs, taken after anti-PD-1 treatment. The source of this sequence is a human donor with basal cell carcinoma. The rearrangement uses TRBV29-1 and TRBJ2-7; 9 bases align to TRBD1. The CDR3 nucleotides are TGCAGCGTTGTCGGGGTTAGGGACAGGGAATCCTACGAGCAGTACTTC. Translated, it gives CSVVGVRDRESYEQYF.